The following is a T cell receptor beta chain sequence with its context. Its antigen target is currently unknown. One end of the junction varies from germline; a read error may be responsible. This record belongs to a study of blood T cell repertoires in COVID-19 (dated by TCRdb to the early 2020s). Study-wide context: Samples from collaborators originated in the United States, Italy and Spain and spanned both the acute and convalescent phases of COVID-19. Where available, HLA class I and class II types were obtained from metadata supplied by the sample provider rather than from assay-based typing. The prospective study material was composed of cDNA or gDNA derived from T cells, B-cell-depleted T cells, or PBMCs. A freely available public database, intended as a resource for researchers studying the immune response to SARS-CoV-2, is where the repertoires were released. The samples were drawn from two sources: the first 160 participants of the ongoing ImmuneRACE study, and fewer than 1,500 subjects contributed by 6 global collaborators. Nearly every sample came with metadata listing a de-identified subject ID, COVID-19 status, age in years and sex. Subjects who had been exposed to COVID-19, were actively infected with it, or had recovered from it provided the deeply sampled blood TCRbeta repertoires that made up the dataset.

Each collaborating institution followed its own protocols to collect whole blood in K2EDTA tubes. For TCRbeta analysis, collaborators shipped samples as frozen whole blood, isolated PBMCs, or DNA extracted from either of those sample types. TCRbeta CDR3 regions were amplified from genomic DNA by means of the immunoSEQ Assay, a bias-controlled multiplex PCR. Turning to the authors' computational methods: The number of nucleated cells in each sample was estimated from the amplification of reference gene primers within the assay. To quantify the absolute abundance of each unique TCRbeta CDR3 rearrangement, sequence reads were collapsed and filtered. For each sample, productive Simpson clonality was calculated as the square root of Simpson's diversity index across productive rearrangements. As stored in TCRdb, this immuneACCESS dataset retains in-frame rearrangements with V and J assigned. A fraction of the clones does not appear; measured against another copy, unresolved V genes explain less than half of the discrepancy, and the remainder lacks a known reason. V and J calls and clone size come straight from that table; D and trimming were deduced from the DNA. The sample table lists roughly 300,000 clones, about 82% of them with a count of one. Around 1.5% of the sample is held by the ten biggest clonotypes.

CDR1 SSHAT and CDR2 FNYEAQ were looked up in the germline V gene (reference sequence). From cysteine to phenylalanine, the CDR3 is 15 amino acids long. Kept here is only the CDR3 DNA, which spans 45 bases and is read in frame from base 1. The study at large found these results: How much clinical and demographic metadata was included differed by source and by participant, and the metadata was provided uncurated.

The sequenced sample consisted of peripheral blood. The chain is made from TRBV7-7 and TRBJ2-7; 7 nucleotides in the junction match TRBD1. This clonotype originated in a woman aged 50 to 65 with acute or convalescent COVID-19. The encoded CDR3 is CASSPRPGQAYEQYF. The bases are TGTGCTAGCAGCCCACGACCCGGACAGGCCTACGAGCAGTACTTC.